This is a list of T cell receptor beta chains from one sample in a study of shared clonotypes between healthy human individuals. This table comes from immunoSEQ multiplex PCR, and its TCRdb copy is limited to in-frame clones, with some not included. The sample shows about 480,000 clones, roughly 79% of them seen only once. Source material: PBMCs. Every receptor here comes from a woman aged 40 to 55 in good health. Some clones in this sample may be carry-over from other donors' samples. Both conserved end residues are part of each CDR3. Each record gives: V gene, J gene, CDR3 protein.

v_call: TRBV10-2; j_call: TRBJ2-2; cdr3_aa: CASSESGGAGTGELFF
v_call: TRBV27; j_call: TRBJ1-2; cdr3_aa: CASSQRGTDTYGYTF
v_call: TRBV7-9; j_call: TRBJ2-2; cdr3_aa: CASSLGGRGRSNTGELFF
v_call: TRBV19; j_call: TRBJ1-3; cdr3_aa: CASSPSREAGNTIYF
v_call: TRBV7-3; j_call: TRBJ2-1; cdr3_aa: CASSFERPSSYNEQFF
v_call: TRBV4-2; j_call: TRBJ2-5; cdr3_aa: CASTPSGTTNYPQETQYF
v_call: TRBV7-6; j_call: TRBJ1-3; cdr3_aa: CASTLHRVRRITPLSSGNTIYF
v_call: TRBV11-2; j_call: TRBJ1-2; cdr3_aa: CASSFSSNYGYTF
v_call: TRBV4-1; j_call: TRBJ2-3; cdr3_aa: CASSPRVSGYTQYF
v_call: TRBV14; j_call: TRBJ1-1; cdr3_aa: CASSQRAGTEAFF
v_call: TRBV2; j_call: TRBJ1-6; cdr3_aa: CASSAYRGYNSPLHF
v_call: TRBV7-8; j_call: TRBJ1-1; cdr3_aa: CASSLEGGITEAFF
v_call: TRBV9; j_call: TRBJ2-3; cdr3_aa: CASSGPSGRIYTQYF
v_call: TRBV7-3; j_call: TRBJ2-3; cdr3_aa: CASSPAATDTQYF
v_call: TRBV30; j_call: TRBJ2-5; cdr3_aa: CAWRKGQGGETQYF
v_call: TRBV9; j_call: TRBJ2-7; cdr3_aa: CASSPGLDAGEQYF
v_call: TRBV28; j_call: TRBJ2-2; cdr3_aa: CASITGGLSTGELFF
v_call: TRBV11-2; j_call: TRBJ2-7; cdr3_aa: CASSPWGSFSSYEQYF
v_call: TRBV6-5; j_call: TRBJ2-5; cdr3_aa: CASSKWGTQYF
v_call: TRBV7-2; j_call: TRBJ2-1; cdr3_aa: CASPRGRKGGEQFF
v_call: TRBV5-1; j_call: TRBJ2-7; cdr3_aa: CASSNGTSGSYEQYF
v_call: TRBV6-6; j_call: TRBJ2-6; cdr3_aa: CASTESGANVLTF
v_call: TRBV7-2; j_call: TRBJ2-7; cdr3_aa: CASSLGLGSGYEQYF
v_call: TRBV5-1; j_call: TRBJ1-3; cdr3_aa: CASSLAVGVGNTIYF
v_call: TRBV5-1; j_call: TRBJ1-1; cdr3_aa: CASTMSGGDTEAFF
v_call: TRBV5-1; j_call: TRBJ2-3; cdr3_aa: CASSLEAGPTDTQYF
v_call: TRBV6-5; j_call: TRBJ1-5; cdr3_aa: CASSYASGANQPQHF
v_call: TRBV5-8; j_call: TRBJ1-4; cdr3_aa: CASSLAPGGGKLFF
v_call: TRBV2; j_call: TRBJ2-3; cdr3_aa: CASSGRGRARTDTQYF
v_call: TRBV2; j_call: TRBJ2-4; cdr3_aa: CASSPRRWGQGKNIQYF
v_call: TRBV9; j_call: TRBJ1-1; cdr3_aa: CASSVEGIADTEAFF
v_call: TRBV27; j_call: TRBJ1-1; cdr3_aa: CASSPGQGRTEAFF
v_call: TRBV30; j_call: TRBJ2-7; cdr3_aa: CAWSVFRRLSYEQYF
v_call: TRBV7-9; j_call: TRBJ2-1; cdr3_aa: CASSSRDPNNEQFF
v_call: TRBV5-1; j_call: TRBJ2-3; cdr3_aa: CASSTQRTGTTDTQYF
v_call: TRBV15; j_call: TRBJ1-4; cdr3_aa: CATSREPGQGSEKLFF
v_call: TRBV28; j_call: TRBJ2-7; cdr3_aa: CASSFLQGAVGYEQYF
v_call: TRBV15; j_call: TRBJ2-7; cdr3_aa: CATSRDWAGGNEQYF
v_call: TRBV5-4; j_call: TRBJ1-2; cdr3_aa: CASSLRGVPGYTF
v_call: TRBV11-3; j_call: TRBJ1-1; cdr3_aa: CASSLYSNTEAFF
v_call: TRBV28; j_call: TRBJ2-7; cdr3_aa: CASNPGPYYEQYF
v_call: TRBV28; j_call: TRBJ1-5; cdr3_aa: CASSPPLAGDRKPQHF
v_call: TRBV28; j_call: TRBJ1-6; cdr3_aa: CASSPVDRDNSPLHF
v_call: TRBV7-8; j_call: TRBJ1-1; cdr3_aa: CASSPGMNTEAFF
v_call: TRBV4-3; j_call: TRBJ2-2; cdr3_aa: CASSQDLSNTGELFF
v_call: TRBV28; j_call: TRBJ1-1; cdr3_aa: CASSLNRGGETEAFF
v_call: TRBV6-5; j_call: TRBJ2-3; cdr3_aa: CASSVDGAADTQYF
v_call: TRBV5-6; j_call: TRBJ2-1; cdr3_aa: CASSLGPNNEQFF
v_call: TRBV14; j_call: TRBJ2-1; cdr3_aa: CASSQSGTSGTYNEQFF
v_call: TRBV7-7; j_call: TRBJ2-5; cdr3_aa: CASSLRPGGETQYF
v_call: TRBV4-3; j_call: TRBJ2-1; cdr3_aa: CASSQVGGRYNEQFF
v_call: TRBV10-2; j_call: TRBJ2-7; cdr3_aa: CASSESLYEQYF
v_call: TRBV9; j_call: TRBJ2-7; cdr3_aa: CASSFSGRLDEQYF
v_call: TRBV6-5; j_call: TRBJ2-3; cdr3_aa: CASSPGLNTDTQYF
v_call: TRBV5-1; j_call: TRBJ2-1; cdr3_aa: CASRPLAGGVYNEQFF
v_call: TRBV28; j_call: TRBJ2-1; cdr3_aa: CASRDGGLAGGNEQFF
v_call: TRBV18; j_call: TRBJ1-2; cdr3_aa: CASSPGQTTYGYTF
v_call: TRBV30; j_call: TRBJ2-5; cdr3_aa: CAWSLQIYQEAQYF
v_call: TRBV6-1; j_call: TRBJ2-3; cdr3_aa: CASSEPGTDTQYF
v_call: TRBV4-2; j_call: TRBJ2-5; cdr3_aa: CASSQGSQGQETQYF